A single T cell receptor (beta chain) is shown here with its context. No antigen is known for it. The ends lost 7 bases at V and 6 bases at J; junction bases unmatched: 8. The CDR3 consists of 14 residues. Sequencing used immunoSEQ multiplex PCR; TCRdb keeps in-frame clones, though not all of them. The sample records some 140,000 clones, 85% to 95% being singletons. The sample originates from a study of T cell responses to AZD1222 COVID-19 vaccine. In the study overall: Pooled together were second doses at about 4 or about 12 weeks. Study-wide findings and caveats: Scientists sampled the repertoires only once the peak T cell response had passed.

This receptor was taken from an adult in good health. The sequencing here drew on peripheral blood, taken on day 0 of AZD1222 vaccination. This rearrangement joins TRBV5-3 to TRBJ1-5, with 9 positions matching TRBD1. TRBV5-3 qualifies as an ORF whose function is uncertain. The CDR3 here is CARETGGKGQPQHF. The CDR3 bases are TGTGCCAGAGAGACAGGGGGAAAGGGTCAGCCCCAGCATTTT.